The present TCR beta chain was sequenced within a study of T cells in Graves' hyperthyroidism and ophthalmopathy. TCR beta CDR3 regions were amplified from RNA transcripts. HTBI primers were used for first-round RT-PCR of the TCR CDR3. From the multiplex PCR reads, TCRdb called clonotypes with MiXCR, one entry per CDR3 protein. The sample includes roughly 200,000 distinct CDR3 sequences, around 19% of them seen just once. Uncontrolled infection, other autoimmune disease, pregnancy or lactation barred patients from enrollment. PBMCs came from 10 ml fresh peripheral blood. Trimming took 3 bases from V and 2 from J; bases not matched to a gene: 5. Germline V gives CDR1 SGHAT, CDR2 FQNNGV. The CDR3 covers 15 residues. Study-wide points: In simple terms, a model built on 13 V-J features told ophthalmopathy apart from stable hyperthyroidism.

About this clonotype: Its cognate antigen is unknown.

V gene TRBV11-2 combines with J gene TRBJ2-7; TRBD2 matches 9 bases. The sequence came from a man aged 35 to 55 with Graves' hyperthyroidism. The sequencing sample was made of blood. CDR3 bases: TGTGCCAGCAGCTTGTTTGGCGGGGGGGCCTACGAGCAGTACTTC. This translates into CASSLFGGGAYEQYF.